Each of the 3 T cell receptor beta chains below was sequenced from the same sample in a study of cytomegalovirus exposure and HLA in healthy donors. The PCR had 60 Vbeta and 13 Jbeta primers. Here immunoSEQ multiplex PCR was the method, and the copy in TCRdb shows in-frame clones only, minus some. Here the sample spans approximately 190,000 clones, approximately 11% being singletons. The sequenced sample consisted of PBMCs. The receptors here all came from a man aged 50-59 years in good health and CMV-seropositive.

This clone has only a few counts. The chain joins TRBV6-4 to TRBJ1-2; TRBD1 is a possible D gene (5 bases). Trimming took off 7 bases at V and 4 bases at J, with 10 bases between the two ends. Germline V gives CDR1 MRHNA, CDR2 SNTAGT. The CDR3 consists of 12 residues. This chain's CDR3 is CASIGDCYGYTF. DNA of the CDR3: TGTGCCAGCATCGGGGACTGCTATGGCTACACCTTC.

Notes on this clone: The sample contains more than one DNA sequence encoding this CDR3. This chain uses TRBV9 with TRBJ1-2; 9 bases are shared with TRBD1. Germline-derived CDR1 and CDR2 are SGDLS and YYNGEE. V lost 4 bases, J lost 4 bases, and 17 bases stayed unmatched. CDR3 length equals 18 residues. CDR3 protein: CASSLGSGQGLSSYGYTF. The CDR3, as DNA: TGTGCCAGCAGCCTAGGCTCGGGACAGGGTCTTAGTAGCTATGGCTACACCTTC. Drawing the rest from reference TRBV9 and TRBJ1-2, the complete variable domain is DSGVTQTPKHLITATGQRVTLRCSPRSGDLSVYWYQQSLDQGLQFLIQYYNGEERAKGNILERFSAQQFPDLHSELNLSSLELGDSALYFCASSLGSGQGLSSYGYTFGSGTRLTVV.

V is TRBV28 and J is TRBJ2-7; D may be TRBD1 (5 bases). V lost 2 bases to trimming and J lost 6 bases, with 17 bases between them. CDR3 length: 15 amino acids. Per the germline V gene, CDR1 is MDHEN and CDR2 is SYDVKM. CDR3 bases: TGTGCCAGCAGTTTAGGGCAGGGCCTTTCGGGCGAGCAGTACGTC. Its translation: CASSLGQGLSGEQYV.